This T cell receptor beta chain appears in the sequencing data of a study of blood T cell repertoires in COVID-19. Across the study: COVID-19 samples collected from the United States, Italy and Spain covered acute and convalescent phases. T cells, B-cell-depleted T cells, or PBMCs supplied cDNA or gDNA.

Original data processing: Reference gene primer amplification gave estimated nucleated cell counts. The data were produced by immunoSEQ multiplex PCR, yet TCRdb's version contains in-frame clones alone and is incomplete. Clonal size and the V and J genes are those of that table, whereas D and trimming came from the DNA. The sample includes approximately 260,000 clones, approximately 92% of them seen just once. Material for sequencing was peripheral blood. This clonotype was sampled from a woman aged 40 to 55 who had recovered from COVID-19.

The CDR3 reads CASRKGQVAQYF. The CDR3, as DNA: TGTGCCAGCAGGAAGGGACAGGTGGCCCAGTACTTC. The V gene is TRBV28, the J gene TRBJ2-5, with TRBD1 matching over 8 bases. This CDR3 has 12 residues. Germline assignment: CDR1 MDHEN and CDR2 SYDVKM. V lost 6 bases, J lost 9 bases, and 6 bases stayed unmatched.